The 25 T cell receptor beta chains in this list originate from one sample, sequenced in a study of T cell repertoires in cytomegalovirus infection. One entry per CDR3 protein results from TCRdb running MiXCR on the reads. Here the sample spans 250,000 to 300,000 distinct CDR3 sequences, roughly 23% being singletons. The source material was PBMCs. These TCRs come from a human donor in good health (CMV status not recorded). Some clones in this sample may be carry-over from other donors' samples.

This clonotype was found many times. The gene calls are TRBV7-2 and TRBJ2-6; D could derive from TRBD1 or TRBD2 (6 bases each). With 7 bases removed from V and 5 bases from J, the gap between germline ends came to 15 bases. The germline gives CDR1 SGHTA, CDR2 FQGNSA. This CDR3 contains 15 residues. The CDR3 DNA reads TGTGCCAGCACCGTAGGGGGGTCCAGGGCCAACGTCCTGACTTTC. This codes for CASTVGGSRANVLTF.

This clonotype was picked up many times. This rearrangement joins TRBV7-2 to TRBJ1-2; no clear D. V lost 0 bases and J 8 bases, leaving 7 bases between the germline ends. Germline V gene sequence: CDR1 SGHTA, CDR2 FQGNSA. The CDR3 is 12 residues long. The CDR3 loop is CASSLAKVGYTF. CDR3 coding DNA: TGTGCCAGCAGCTTAGCGAAGGTGGGCTACACCTTC.

This clonotype was seen at least ten times. The chain combines TRBV7-2 with TRBJ1-2, with TRBD1 identical over 8 bases. V dropped 1 base and J dropped 4; count of bases not matched to a gene: 5. Germline V gene lookup returns CDR1 SGHTA and CDR2 FQGNSA. This CDR3 is built from 15 residues. This CDR3 is CASSLGRGLGYGYTF. In nucleotides, the CDR3 is TGTGCCAGCAGCTTAGGCAGGGGGCTCGGCTATGGCTACACCTTC.

This clonotype was seen only a few times. This chain links TRBV7-2 with TRBJ1-2; D ambiguous. Germline CDR1 reads SGHTA; CDR2 reads FQGNSA. Trimming took 5 bases from V and 4 from J, leaving 14 bases between them. CDR3 length equals 14 residues. CDR3 residues: CASSLPVRVYGYTF. In DNA form, the CDR3 reads TGTGCCAGCAGCCTCCCCGTGAGAGTCTATGGCTACACCTTC.

The chain has TRBV20-1 and TRBJ2-7; either TRBD1 or TRBD2 may fit D (5 bases each). The germline V and J ends were trimmed by 8 bases and 5 bases, with 22 bases remaining between them. The germline V gene encodes CDR1 DFQATT and CDR2 SNEGSKA (reference sequence). This CDR3 spans 14 amino acids. CDR3 nucleotides: TGCAGTACCCACCCCCGGCCTGGGGGAGACGAGCAGTACTTC. It specifies CSTHPRPGGDEQYF.

The gene calls are TRBV29-1 and TRBJ2-1; 8 nucleotides line up with TRBD1. This CDR3 is 14 amino acids long. Germline values: CDR1 SQVTM, CDR2 ANQGSEA. J lost 3 bases, V lost 4 bases, and 5 bases had no gene match. CDR3 sequence (DNA): TGCAGCGTTGCGGACAGGGTAAGCTACAATGAGCAGTTCTTC. This codes for CSVADRVSYNEQFF.

This clonotype was seen only a few times. This chain connects TRBV24-1 to TRBJ2-1; 8 bases align to TRBD2. Per the germline V gene, CDR1 is KGHDR and CDR2 is SFDVKD. The CDR3 has 16 residues. J gave up 1 base and V 4 bases, and 5 bases lay outside the gene matches. Written as DNA, the CDR3 is TGTGCCACCAGTGACAGAACGGGAGGGTCCTACAATGAGCAGTTCTTC. This encodes CATSDRTGGSYNEQFF.

This clonotype has ten or more counts. The chain joins TRBV20-1 to TRBJ2-7; 9 bases map to TRBD2. The germline V gene has CDR1 DFQATT and CDR2 SNEGSKA (reference sequence). This CDR3 has 15 residues. V dropped 1 base and J dropped 4; count of bases not matched to a gene: 8. The CDR3 nucleotides read TGCAGTGCTAGAGGGCTAGCGGGATTTGCGTACGAGCAGTACTTC. It yields the protein CSARGLAGFAYEQYF.

Comments on this clonotype: One base away lies a much larger clone, so this may be a sequencing read error. The genes are TRBV7-2 and TRBJ1-2; 11 bases are a match to TRBD1. The CDR3 contains 15 residues. The germline V gene has CDR1 SGHTA and CDR2 FQGNSA. For the CDR3, the DNA is TGTGCCAGCAGCACGGACAGGGGGCGATCCTATGGCTGCACCTTC. Amino acids: CASSTDRGRSYGCTF.

The V gene is TRBV2, the J gene TRBJ1-1, with 7 bases fitting TRBD1. The CDR3 totals 13 residues. CDR1 SNHLY and CDR2 FYNNEI come from the germline V gene. After removal of 6 bases from V and 2 bases from J, the junction contained 3 bases not matched to a gene. The CDR3 spells CASSGQVNTEAFF. Written as DNA, the CDR3 is TGTGCCAGCAGCGGACAGGTAAACACTGAAGCTTTCTTT.

The CDR3: CASSYPPATNEQFF. The DNA for the CDR3 is TGTGCCAGCAGTTATCCGCCCGCGACCAATGAGCAGTTCTTC. The chain is built from TRBV6-2 or TRBV6-3 and TRBJ2-1; D is ambiguous. The CDR3 totals 14 residues. Germline V gene lookup returns CDR1 MNHEY and CDR2 SVGEGT. Between the trimmed V and J ends, which lost 3 bases and 6 bases, there was a span of 12 bases.

This rearrangement joins TRBV7-2 to TRBJ1-1; weak D call: TRBD1 (5 bases). The V gene lost 5 bases and the J gene lost 5 bases, with 15 bases spanning the gap. This CDR3 is 14 amino acids long. CDR1 and CDR2 (germline): SGHTA, FQGNSA. The DNA for the CDR3 is TGTGCCAGCAGCCACGGGACCCAGAGGACTGAAGCTTTCTTT. Translating it yields CASSHGTQRTEAFF.

The chain joins TRBV7-9 to TRBJ2-7; TRBD1 matches 9 bases. CDR3 length: 15 residues. J lost 6 bases, V lost 1 base, and 7 bases had no gene match. The germline V gene encodes CDR1 SEHNR and CDR2 FQNEAQ (reference sequence). Here the CDR3 DNA reads TGTGCCAGCAGCTTAGTACGACAGGGGGAAGGCGAGCAGTACTTC. Encoded protein: CASSLVRQGEGEQYF.

This clonotype has a handful of counts. This rearrangement joins TRBV28 to TRBJ1-3; TRBD1 might be the D (6 bases). CDR1 and CDR2 (germline): MDHEN, SYDVKM. The CDR3 totals 13 residues. V dropped 4 bases and J dropped 2 bases, with 6 bases sitting between them. CDR3 in DNA: TGTGCCAGCAGTTCAGGGGCTGGAAACACCATATATTTT. It encodes CASSSGAGNTIYF.

This clonotype showed up just a few times. The gene calls are TRBV20-1 and TRBJ2-7; TRBD2 matches at 13 bases. J gave up 5 bases and V 7 bases, and 5 bases lay outside the gene matches. The CDR3 spans 13 residues. Germline V lookup: CDR1 DFQATT, CDR2 SNEGSKA (reference sequence). In DNA, the CDR3 is TGCAGTGGTCGGACTAGCGGGAGCGACGAGCAGTACTTC. Translating gives CSGRTSGSDEQYF.

This clonotype has more than one count but fewer than ten. This chain joins TRBV11-2 and TRBJ2-7; weak D call: TRBD2 (6 bases). Germline-derived CDR1 and CDR2 are SGHAT and FQNNGV. This CDR3 has 16 amino acids. The V gene lost 4 bases and the J gene lost 2 bases, with 18 bases spanning the gap. The CDR3 here is CASSSRGRTHTYEQYF. The CDR3 bases are TGTGCCAGCAGCTCGAGAGGGAGGACACATACCTACGAGCAGTACTTC.

There are many counts of this clonotype. The CDR3, as DNA: TGCGCCAGCAGCCTGGACTTTTCAGATACGCAGTATTTT. This translates into CASSLDFSDTQYF. V and J are TRBV4-3 and TRBJ2-3; D may be TRBD2 (5 bases). Trimming took 4 bases from V and 4 from J, leaving 9 bases between them. Germline CDR1 reads LGHNA; CDR2 reads YSLEER. The length of the CDR3 is 13 residues.

This clonotype was counted between two and nine times. This chain joins TRBV20-1 and TRBJ2-1; TRBD2 aligns across 7 bases. This CDR3 region has 14 residues. Germline CDR1 is DFQATT and CDR2 is SNEGSKA (reference sequence). V was clipped by 8 bases and J by 7 bases; unmatched bases: 14. As DNA, the CDR3 is TGCAGTCTGAGAAGGGCGGGAGTCCGGAATGAGCAGTTCTTC. Protein: CSLRRAGVRNEQFF.

The rearrangement links TRBV28 to TRBJ2-7; D not resolved. V was shortened by 5 bases and J by 7 bases, with 15 bases between the two germline ends. Germline assignment: CDR1 MDHEN and CDR2 SYDVKM. CDR3 length equals 13 residues. The CDR3, as DNA: TGTGCCAGCAGTCGCGACGTGGCTAGAGAGCAGTACTTC. Translated: CASSRDVAREQYF. Looking up the rest from reference TRBV28 and TRBJ2-7 gives the full variable domain: DVKVTQSSRYLVKRTGEKVFLECVQDMDHENMFWYRQDPGLGLRLIYFSYDVKMKEKGDIPEGYSVSREKKERFSLILESASTNQTSMYLCASSRDVAREQYFGPGTRLTVT.

This clonotype was counted only a few times. The chain has TRBV6-2 or TRBV6-3 and TRBJ1-5, with 7 bases that match TRBD1. Per the germline V gene, CDR1 is MNHEY and CDR2 is SVGEGT. This CDR3 contains 19 residues. The J segment lost 2 bases and the V segment lost 2 bases, leaving 15 bases of the junction unmatched. CDR3 bases: TGTGCCAGCAGTTACGAGGACAGGAAATCGTCTTTCGGCAATCAGCCCCAGCATTTT. This translates into CASSYEDRKSSFGNQPQHF.

V and J are TRBV7-2 and TRBJ2-3, with D tentatively TRBD2 (6 bases). CDR3 length: 17 residues. V was cut by 2 bases and J by 4 bases, with 19 bases left in between. In germline, CDR1 is SGHTA, CDR2 FQGNSA. CDR3 coding DNA: TGTGCCAGCAGCTTACAGGGTTTCCGGAGGGGCGCAGATACGCAGTATTTT. Its protein is CASSLQGFRRGADTQYF.

This clonotype has a count of ten or more. The chain has TRBV7-2 and TRBJ1-2; D is uncertain. Trimming left V 5 bases short and J 2 bases short, with 18 bases between. The CDR3 totals 16 residues. Germline CDR1 and CDR2: SGHTA and FQGNSA. The DNA for the CDR3 is TGTGCCAGCAGCCGATCAGAGCGACAACTAAACTATGGCTACACCTTC. This codes for CASSRSERQLNYGYTF.

This sequence joins TRBV4-1 and TRBJ2-1; D remains unclear. CDR1 and CDR2 from the germline V gene are MGHRA and YSYEKL. The CDR3 has 14 residues. Deletions cut 0 bases from V and 8 bases from J, with 11 bases between. CDR3 bases: TGCGCCAGCAGCCAAGAAGGACGGACCCATGAGCAGTTCTTC. This encodes CASSQEGRTHEQFF.

The chain joins TRBV11-3 to TRBJ2-1; D possibly corresponds to TRBD2 (6 bases). The CDR3 totals 14 residues. CDR1 and CDR2 from the germline V gene are SGHNT and YENEEA. The ends were cut back, 5 bases at V and 7 bases at J, with 15 bases in the middle. The CDR3 region has the DNA TGTGCCAGCAGCCCGACCCAGCGGGCTAATGAGCAGTTCTTC. Protein: CASSPTQRANEQFF.

In its sample, this clonotype was seen a few times. The chain combines TRBV20-1 with TRBJ2-1; TRBD2 matches 7 bases. The length of the CDR3 is 15 residues. The V gene's germline CDR1 is DFQATT and CDR2 SNEGSKA (reference sequence). V shed 7 bases, J shed 6 bases, and the junction held 15 bases outside the gene matches. In nucleotides, the CDR3 is TGCAGTGTTACGCCCGGAGCGGGAAAGGGCAATGAGCAGTTCTTC. It translates to CSVTPGAGKGNEQFF.